Below are 22 T cell receptor beta chains sequenced from a single sample in a study of blood T cell repertoires in COVID-19. Sequencing used immunoSEQ multiplex PCR; TCRdb keeps in-frame clones, though not all of them. The sample lists 250,000 to 300,000 clones, more than 70% occurring once. The specimen sequenced was peripheral blood. Receptors originate from a man of 80 years or more with acute or convalescent COVID-19.

A word on this clone: The sample contains more than one DNA sequence encoding this CDR3. V is TRBV7-8 and J is TRBJ2-7, with 8 bases matching TRBD1. The CDR3 covers 13 residues. CDR1 is SGHVS and CDR2 is FQNEAQ in the germline V gene. The V gene end was trimmed by 2 bases and the J gene end by 3 bases; junction bases not matched to a gene: 0. The CDR3 region is CASSLTGGYEQYF. In DNA form, the CDR3 reads TGTGCCAGCAGCTTAACAGGGGGCTACGAGCAGTACTTC.

This chain links TRBV6-5 with TRBJ1-3, with 8 bases matching TRBD1. CDR3 size: 15 residues. Germline loops: CDR1 MNHEY, CDR2 SVGAGI. Unmatched junction bases numbered 11, after V lost 6 bases and J lost 7 bases. CDR3 sequence (DNA): TGTGCCAGCAGCCCCGGGCAGGGGGCCGGTAACACCATATATTTT. This codes for CASSPGQGAGNTIYF.

The J gene is TRBJ2-5, the V gene TRBV7-3; D perhaps matches TRBD2 (5 bases). The CDR3 length is 14 residues. V shed 1 base and J shed 4 bases, with 10 bases lying between them. Germline CDR1 and CDR2: SGHTA and FQGTGA. The CDR3 here is CASSLSLARETQYF. CDR3 DNA sequence: TGTGCCAGCAGCTTAAGTCTAGCTAGAGAGACCCAGTACTTC.

In DNA, the CDR3 is TGCAGTGAGCTAGCCAAAAACATTCAGTACTTC. Translation: CSELAKNIQYF. J is TRBJ2-4 and V is TRBV20-1, with no clear D. Germline V gene sequence: CDR1 DFQATT, CDR2 SNEGSKA (reference sequence). The CDR3 contains 11 residues. V lost 7 bases to trimming and J lost 0 bases, with 4 bases between them.

The chain employs TRBV28 and TRBJ2-7; the D is unclear. This CDR3 region has 11 residues. The V end was cut by 6 bases, the J end by 3 bases, with 6 bases between. CDR1 is MDHEN, CDR2 SYDVKM, per germline. The CDR3 here is CASRSGYEQYF. The CDR3, as DNA: TGTGCCAGCAGGTCGGGCTACGAGCAGTACTTC. The entire variable domain, with the rest obtained from reference TRBV28 and TRBJ2-7, is as follows: DVKVTQSSRYLVKRTGEKVFLECVQDMDHENMFWYRQDPGLGLRLIYFSYDVKMKEKGDIPEGYSVSREKKERFSLILESASTNQTSMYLCASRSGYEQYFGPGTRLTVT.

The J gene is TRBJ2-2, the V gene TRBV5-1; 13 positions agree with TRBD2. Unmatched junction bases numbered 4, after V lost 4 bases and J lost 7 bases. CDR1 and CDR2 from the germline V gene are SGHRS and YFSETQ. CDR3 length: 15 amino acids. CDR3 amino acids: CASSMGLAGSGELFF. CDR3 DNA: TGCGCCAGCAGCATGGGACTAGCGGGAAGCGGGGAGCTGTTTTTT.

The table lists this clone with a count of one. The genes are TRBV6-1 and TRBJ2-7; 7 nucleotides match TRBD1. CDR1 is MNHNS, CDR2 SASEGT, per germline. The CDR3 sequence is 16 residues long. V lost 3 bases to trimming and J lost 5 bases; unmatched junction nucleotides: 13. The CDR3 bases are TGTGCCAGCAGTGATACCCTGACAGGGCAATTCGACGAGCAGTACTTC. It translates to CASSDTLTGQFDEQYF.

The rearrangement links TRBV18 to TRBJ2-1; 13 bases match TRBD2. CDR1 and CDR2 from the germline V gene are KGHSH and LQKENI. V was clipped by 0 bases and J by 8 bases; unmatched bases: 10. The CDR3 spans 18 residues. Written as DNA, the CDR3 is TGTGCCAGCTCACCACCCGTCGGGACTAGCGGGATCGGGCATGAGCAGTTCTTC. It codes for CASSPPVGTSGIGHEQFF.

The chain employs TRBV3-1 (or the pseudogene TRBV3-2) and TRBJ1-3; TRBD1 agrees at 8 bases. The CDR3 extends over 14 amino acids. Trimming at V came to 5 bases and at J to 2 bases, leaving 2 bases not matched to a gene. Germline V gene lookup returns CDR1 LGHDT and CDR2 YNNKEL (reference sequence). This chain's CDR3 is CASSDRGAGNTIYF. The CDR3 DNA sequence: TGTGCCAGCAGCGACAGGGGAGCTGGAAACACCATATATTTT.

V is TRBV6-5 and J is TRBJ1-2; D call uncertain. Germline CDR1 is MNHEY and CDR2 is SVGAGI. Trimming cost V 8 bases and J 4 bases, with 14 bases left between them. This CDR3 has 13 amino acids. This CDR3 reads CASRREIGYGYTF. The CDR3 DNA reads TGTGCCAGCCGCCGGGAGATCGGCTATGGCTACACCTTC.

For the CDR3, the DNA is TGCAGCGTTGACCAGGGGGCGCGAGAGCAGTTCTTC. Protein sequence: CSVDQGAREQFF. This chain uses TRBV29-1 with TRBJ2-1; 8 nucleotides align to TRBD1. The CDR3 loop spans 12 amino acids. With V trimmed by 3 bases and J by 10 bases, 5 bases remained unmatched. In germline, CDR1 is SQVTM, CDR2 ANQGSEA.

The table lists this clone with a few counts. The genes are TRBV5-1 and TRBJ1-1; TRBD1 is a possible D gene (5 bases). Trimming stripped 5 bases from V and 4 bases from J, with 15 bases between. The CDR3 has 14 residues. Germline assignment: CDR1 SGHRS and CDR2 YFSETQ. CDR3 nucleotide sequence: TGCGCCAGCAGTCGGAGGGGTGGTGGCACTGAAGCTTTCTTT. Its translation is CASSRRGGGTEAFF.

The chain joins TRBV24-1 to TRBJ2-5, with D possibly TRBD1 on 6 matching bases. Germline-derived CDR1 and CDR2 are KGHDR and SFDVKD. V was shortened by 4 bases and J by 2 bases, with 16 bases between the two germline ends. CDR3 size: 16 residues. The CDR3 is CATSEGSRDIQETQYF. The CDR3 coding sequence is TGTGCCACCAGTGAAGGTTCCCGGGACATACAAGAGACCCAGTACTTC.

This clone was seen just once. The chain recombines TRBV7-3 with TRBJ2-7; weak D call: TRBD2 (5 bases). CDR3 length: 12 residues. Between the trimmed V and J ends, which lost 4 bases and 6 bases, there was a span of 10 bases. CDR1 and CDR2 (germline): SGHTA, FQGTGA. CDR3 in amino acids: CASSSGFGEQYF. Written as DNA, the CDR3 is TGTGCCAGCAGCTCGGGATTTGGCGAGCAGTACTTC. Together with reference TRBV7-3 and TRBJ2-7, the CDR3 gives the full variable domain: GAGVSQTPSNKVTEKGKYVELRCDPISGHTALYWYRQSLGQGPEFLIYFQGTGAADDSGLPNDRFFAVRPEGSVSTLKIQRTERGDSAVYLCASSSGFGEQYFGPGTRLTVT.

Written as DNA, the CDR3 is TGTGCCAGCAGCAAAGGGACTAGCGGTAGCACAGATACGCAGTATTTT. This translates into CASSKGTSGSTDTQYF. The chain recombines TRBV21-1 with TRBJ2-3; the tabulated D call, TRBD2, remains unverified against the DNA. TRBV21-1 is assigned pseudogene status. CDR3 length: 16 amino acids.

The CDR3 DNA reads TGTGCCAGCAGCGTAGACCCTCGGGGACAGGGGGCGTCGAATGAGCAGTTCTTC. Its translation is CASSVDPRGQGASNEQFF. The chain couples TRBV9 to TRBJ2-1, with TRBD1 identical over 12 bases. Germline-derived CDR1 and CDR2 are SGDLS and YYNGEE. J lost 7 bases, V lost 0 bases, and 11 bases had no gene match. The CDR3 spans 18 residues. The full variable domain, its missing parts supplied by reference TRBV9 and TRBJ2-1, is DSGVTQTPKHLITATGQRVTLRCSPRSGDLSVYWYQQSLDQGLQFLIQYYNGEERAKGNILERFSAQQFPDLHSELNLSSLELGDSALYFCASSVDPRGQGASNEQFFGPGTRLTVL.

The chain is built from TRBV6-1 and TRBJ1-6; the D gene is possibly TRBD1 (5 bases). This CDR3 contains 17 residues. CDR1 and CDR2 from the germline V gene are MNHNS and SASEGT. V was pared by 0 bases and J by 1 base, with 10 bases between. This chain's CDR3 is CASSEAQGWSYNSPLHF. CDR3 sequence (DNA): TGTGCCAGCAGTGAAGCGCAGGGCTGGTCCTATAATTCACCCCTCCACTTT.

This chain links TRBV18 with TRBJ2-5; 8 bases are shared with TRBD1. Germline V gives CDR1 KGHSH, CDR2 LQKENI. The CDR3 totals 13 residues. V gave up 5 bases and J gave up 5 bases; unmatched junction bases: 4. The CDR3 loop reads CASSSQGVETQYF. The DNA for the CDR3 is TGTGCCAGCTCATCACAGGGGGTGGAGACCCAGTACTTC. Full variable domain (remainder filled in from reference TRBV18 and TRBJ2-5): NAGVMQNPRHLVRRRGQEARLRCSPMKGHSHVYWYRQLPEEGLKFMVYLQKENIIDESGMPKERFSAEFPKEGPSILRIQQVVRGDSAAYFCASSSQGVETQYFGPGTRLLVL.

This clone was seen more than once but under ten times. The chain uses TRBV5-1 and TRBJ2-7; the match to TRBD2 covers 8 bases. CDR3 length: 13 residues. CDR1 is SGHRS and CDR2 is YFSETQ in the germline V gene. V trimming: 5 bases; J trimming: 1 base; junction bases outside the gene matches: 2. CDR3 in amino acids: CASRREVSYEQYF. For the CDR3, the DNA is TGCGCCAGCAGGCGGGAGGTGTCCTACGAGCAGTACTTC.

V gene TRBV29-1 combines with J gene TRBJ1-2; D might be TRBD1 (6 bases). This CDR3 is 14 amino acids long. V gave up 7 bases and J gave up 3 bases, with 18 bases separating them. CDR1 and CDR2 (germline): SQVTM, ANQGSEA. CDR3 residues: CSAERGFSDYGYTF. The CDR3 coding sequence is TGCAGCGCAGAAAGGGGGTTCAGTGACTATGGCTACACCTTC.

The chain links TRBV5-6 to TRBJ1-4, with D hard to call. Between the trimmed V and J ends, which lost 4 bases and 6 bases, there was a span of 13 bases. This CDR3 is built from 14 residues. In germline, CDR1 is SGHDT, CDR2 YYEEEE. CDR3 amino acids: CASSPRGGDEKLFF. As DNA, the CDR3 is TGTGCCAGCAGCCCTCGGGGTGGCGATGAAAAACTGTTTTTT.

This chain connects TRBV5-1 to TRBJ2-1; 8 bases map to TRBD2. The CDR3 has 16 amino acids. V lost 0 bases to trimming and J lost 7 bases; unmatched junction nucleotides: 9. Germline CDR1 reads SGHRS; CDR2 reads YFSETQ. The CDR3 region is CASSLGGAGGKNEQFF. The CDR3, as DNA: TGCGCCAGCAGCTTGGGAGGTGCGGGAGGAAAAAATGAGCAGTTCTTC.